One sample yielded the 30 T cell receptor beta chains listed below, sequenced in a study of naive and memory T cell subsets. Study-wide results and caveats: Naive repertoires, especially CD8, held a few larger clonotypes, possibly memory cells re-expressing CD45RA.

These TCRs' antigens remain unknown. An equimolar mix of two oligonucleotides served as the beta constant-region primer for TRBC1 and TRBC2. Four rounds of PCR amplified the ligated cDNA using nested alpha and beta constant-region primers plus SP2. MiXCR, run by TCRdb on the UMI-ligation and nested PCR reads, gives a single entry per CDR3 protein. The sample gives roughly 150,000 distinct CDR3 sequences, approximately 22% of which show up once; about 0.11% is in the top ten. The sequenced material came from naive CD4+ T cells from blood. The receptor set was obtained from a human donor in good health.

Many counts were recorded for this clonotype. CDR3 DNA: TGTGCCAGCAGCTCCTCACTAGCGGGAGGGCTTAATGAGCAGTTCTTC. Translating it yields CASSSSLAGGLNEQFF. The chain employs TRBV5-4 and TRBJ2-1; the match to TRBD2 covers 13 bases. CDR1 and CDR2 from the germline V gene are SGHNT and YYREEE (reference sequence). This CDR3 comprises 16 residues. The trim removed 3 bases at V and 7 bases at J, leaving 7 bases unmatched.

The chain combines TRBV7-3 with TRBJ1-1; 7 positions match TRBD1. The junction had 6 bases not matched to a gene; V was cut back by 5 bases and J by 0 bases. This CDR3 contains 15 residues. Germline V gene sequence: CDR1 SGHTA, CDR2 FQGTGA. CDR3 DNA: TGTGCCAGCAGCCCAACAGGGGCCATGAACACTGAAGCTTTCTTT. Translation: CASSPTGAMNTEAFF.

V is TRBV6-5 and J is TRBJ2-1, with TRBD2 matching 7 bases. With V trimmed by 6 bases and J by 7 bases, 15 bases remained unmatched. This CDR3 spans 16 amino acids. Germline V gene sequence: CDR1 MNHEY, CDR2 SVGAGI. The CDR3 region has the DNA TGTGCCAGCAGCCCCGTTCCTCCGGGACTACCAAATGAGCAGTTCTTC. This translates into CASSPVPPGLPNEQFF.

This clonotype showed up just once. This chain connects TRBV7-2 to TRBJ2-7, with 8 bases fitting TRBD2. Trimming cost V 5 bases and J 6 bases; bases outside gene matches: 15. CDR3 length: 16 amino acids. Germline CDR1 SGHTA, CDR2 FQGNSA. This CDR3 is CASSPLGAGGFGEQYF. The DNA of the CDR3 is TGTGCCAGCAGCCCCCTCGGGGCGGGAGGATTTGGCGAGCAGTACTTC.

This clonotype was seen at least ten times. The chain uses TRBV28 and TRBJ2-7; D is uncertain. Trimming took 2 bases from V and 0 from J, leaving 8 bases between them. This CDR3 has 14 residues. Germline CDR1 and CDR2: MDHEN and SYDVKM. CDR3 sequence reads: CASSLVTVSYEQYF. In DNA, the CDR3 is TGTGCCAGCAGTTTAGTGACCGTCTCCTACGAGCAGTACTTC.

As regards this clonotype: The junction shows a germline mismatch at one end, possibly a read error. The V and J genes are TRBV20-1 and TRBJ2-1; possibly TRBD1 or TRBD2 for D (5 bases each). The length of the CDR3 is 15 residues. From germline, CDR1 is DFQATT and CDR2 SNEGSKA (reference sequence). CDR3 residues: CSATLSREPANEQLF. CDR3 nucleotide sequence: TGCAGTGCCACCCTGAGCAGGGAGCCGGCCAATGAGCAGCTCTTC.

This clonotype was counted only a few times. The gene calls are TRBV10-3 and TRBJ2-1; tentative D call: TRBD2 (5 bases). Per germline, CDR1 ENHRY and CDR2 SYGVKD. This CDR3 has 13 residues. Here the CDR3 reads CGISVSSYNEQFF. In nucleotides, the CDR3 is TGTGGAATTAGCGTAAGCTCCTACAATGAGCAGTTCTTC.

This clonotype has only a few counts. The chain joins TRBV27 to TRBJ2-7; no definite D call. Germline assignment: CDR1 MNHEY and CDR2 SMNVEV (reference sequence). The CDR3 totals 9 residues. V was shortened by 9 bases and J by 4 bases, with 4 bases between the two germline ends. In nucleotides, the CDR3 is TGTGCCAGGTATTACGAGCAGTACTTC. Translation: CARYYEQYF.

This clonotype was observed a few times. The chain recombines TRBV27 with TRBJ2-7, with 7 bases fitting TRBD2. Germline V gene sequence: CDR1 MNHEY, CDR2 SMNVEV (reference sequence). There are 14 residues in the CDR3. V lost 4 bases, J lost 1 base, and 4 bases stayed unmatched. The CDR3 nucleotides read TGTGCCAGCAGTTCCCGCGGGAGTTCCTACGAGCAGTACTTC. It yields the protein CASSSRGSSYEQYF.

The CDR3 region has the DNA TGTGCCAGCAGCCGGGACTGGCTCTACGAGCAGTACTTC. It codes for CASSRDWLYEQYF. The chain joins TRBV14 to TRBJ2-7; D may be TRBD2 (6 bases). V was pared by 4 bases and J by 3 bases, with 10 bases between. CDR1 and CDR2 from the germline V gene are SGHDN and FVKESK. This CDR3 spans 13 amino acids.

The genes are TRBV7-9 and TRBJ2-3; unclear D gene. Trimming left V 10 bases short and J 2 bases short, with 13 bases between. This CDR3 is built from 13 residues. Germline V gives CDR1 SEHNR, CDR2 FQNEAQ (reference sequence). The CDR3: CATTPRNTDTQYF. The CDR3 region has the DNA TGTGCCACCACTCCCCGGAACACAGATACGCAGTATTTT.

This clonotype was detected only a few times. V is TRBV6-1 and J is TRBJ1-5; D gene uncertain. Germline values: CDR1 MNHNS, CDR2 SASEGT. V was shortened by 2 bases and J by 2 bases, with 4 bases between the two germline ends. This CDR3 is 13 amino acids long. CDR3 bases: TGTGCCAGCAGTGAATCAGGCAATCAGCCCCAGCATTTT. It codes for CASSESGNQPQHF.

The gene calls are TRBV7-2 and TRBJ1-2, with 10 bases that match TRBD1. CDR1 is SGHTA, CDR2 FQGNSA, per germline. V lost 6 bases and J lost 5; bases outside the gene matches: 6. The CDR3 totals 14 residues. CDR3 protein: CASSSGTGVYGYTF. In DNA, the CDR3 is TGTGCCAGCAGTTCCGGGACAGGGGTGTATGGCTACACCTTC.

This clonotype was counted a few times. The rearrangement links TRBV11-3 to TRBJ2-2; D remains ambiguous. V was trimmed by 5 bases and J by 4 bases, leaving 11 bases between them. CDR3 length: 14 residues. Germline CDR1 reads SGHNT; CDR2 reads YENEEA. The CDR3: CASSREIATGELFF. The CDR3 bases are TGTGCCAGCAGCCGAGAAATAGCCACCGGGGAGCTGTTTTTT.

The chain recombines TRBV7-2 with TRBJ2-7; 14 nucleotides match TRBD2. With V trimmed by 5 bases and J by 6 bases, 6 bases remained unmatched. The CDR3 covers 15 residues. Germline V lookup: CDR1 SGHTA, CDR2 FQGNSA. The CDR3 DNA sequence: TGTGCCAGCAGCACCCCGACTAGCGGGAGGGCCGAGCAGTACTTC. Amino acids: CASSTPTSGRAEQYF. The variable domain in full, with the rest retrieved from reference TRBV7-2 and TRBJ2-7, is GAGVSQSPSNKVTEKGKDVELRCDPISGHTALYWYRQSLGQGLEFLIYFQGNSAPDKSGLPSDRFSAERTGGSVSTLTIQRTQQEDSAVYLCASSTPTSGRAEQYFGPGTRLTVT.

The table lists this clonotype with a few counts. The CDR3: CSAREGGATEAFF. CDR3 DNA: TGCAGTGCTAGAGAAGGAGGCGCCACTGAAGCTTTCTTT. This rearrangement joins TRBV20-1 to TRBJ1-1, with D hard to call. The CDR3 covers 13 residues. Trimming cost V 0 bases and J 4 bases, with 9 bases left between them. Germline V lookup: CDR1 DFQATT, CDR2 SNEGSKA (reference sequence).

The rearrangement uses TRBV20-1 and TRBJ1-1, with D uncertain. Germline loops: CDR1 DFQATT, CDR2 SNEGSKA (reference sequence). The germline V and J ends were trimmed by 6 bases and 1 base, with 15 bases remaining between them. This CDR3 contains 14 residues. This chain's CDR3 is CSAIHWNRNTEAFF. The CDR3 DNA reads as TGCAGTGCCATTCACTGGAACAGGAACACTGAAGCTTTCTTT.

The chain has TRBV20-1 and TRBJ2-7; no reliable D call. V was pared by 3 bases and J by 4 bases, with 16 bases between. This CDR3 has 14 residues. The germline gives CDR1 DFQATT, CDR2 SNEGSKA (reference sequence). CDR3 in amino acids: CSASMLTTMYEQYF. CDR3 in DNA: TGCAGTGCTAGTATGCTCACGACGATGTACGAGCAGTACTTC.

The chain joins TRBV6-5 to TRBJ2-1; 7 nucleotides match TRBD2. Germline CDR1 and CDR2: MNHEY and SVGAGI. The trim removed 5 bases at V and 0 bases at J, leaving 7 bases unmatched. The CDR3 has 16 amino acids. The CDR3 sequence: CASSALLASSYNEQFF. The DNA of the CDR3 is TGTGCCAGCAGTGCATTACTAGCGAGCTCCTACAATGAGCAGTTCTTC.

The chain couples TRBV6-1 to TRBJ2-7, with 9 bases fitting TRBD1. CDR1 is MNHNS and CDR2 is SASEGT in the germline V gene. V gave up 8 bases and J gave up 4 bases; unmatched junction bases: 12. The CDR3 has 15 residues. This CDR3 reads CASAGRGTGLYEQYF. CDR3 in DNA: TGTGCCAGCGCAGGCCGGGGGACAGGGTTGTACGAGCAGTACTTC.

The chain joins TRBV6-5 to TRBJ2-3; TRBD2 matches 12 bases. Germline V gives CDR1 MNHEY, CDR2 SVGAGI. CDR3 length: 15 residues. Germline trimming cut 7 bases from V and 1 base from J; bases unmatched to any gene: 3. The CDR3 DNA follows: TGTGCCAGCACGACTAGCGGGAGCCGCACAGATACGCAGTATTTT. It codes for CASTTSGSRTDTQYF.

This clonotype was detected a few times. The chain uses TRBV5-1 and TRBJ2-7; a possible D gene is TRBD2 (6 bases). Germline values: CDR1 SGHRS, CDR2 YFSETQ. V lost 7 bases to trimming and J lost 0 bases, with 8 bases between them. The CDR3 sequence is 12 residues long. CDR3 in amino acids: CASGGNSYEQYF. In DNA form, the CDR3 reads TGCGCCAGCGGGGGGAACTCCTACGAGCAGTACTTC.

The chain links TRBV5-1 to TRBJ2-5; D ambiguous. The germline gives CDR1 SGHRS, CDR2 YFSETQ. The CDR3 runs to 12 residues. The V end was cut by 4 bases, the J end by 4 bases, with 8 bases between. CDR3 amino acids: CASSKEVETQYF. CDR3 bases: TGCGCCAGCAGCAAAGAGGTAGAGACCCAGTACTTC.

The chain links TRBV19 to TRBJ2-2; D unclear. CDR1 is LNHDA, CDR2 SQIVND, per germline (reference sequence). The CDR3 extends over 14 amino acids. Trimming removed 5 bases at V and 4 bases at J, with 11 bases between. CDR3 coding DNA: TGTGCCAGTAGTGTACAAGGGTCCACCGGGGAGCTGTTTTTT. This gives the protein CASSVQGSTGELFF.

The sample holds many counts of this clonotype. The chain couples TRBV27 to TRBJ2-1; D is unclear. Trimming cost V 5 bases and J 4 bases, with 12 bases left between them. The CDR3 is made up of 14 amino acids. Germline lookup yields CDR1 MNHEY and CDR2 SMNVEV (reference sequence). CDR3 coding DNA: TGTGCCAGCAGTCTACACAGAACGTACAATGAGCAGTTCTTC. Amino acids: CASSLHRTYNEQFF.

In its sample, this clonotype was seen a few times. The CDR3 loop is CASSARTGVTEAFF. CDR3 bases: TGTGCCAGCAGTGCCCGGACAGGGGTGACTGAAGCTTTCTTT. The chain couples TRBV6-1 to TRBJ1-1, with 9 bases fitting TRBD1. The germline V gene has CDR1 MNHNS and CDR2 SASEGT. CDR3 length: 14 residues. Trimming removed 4 bases from V and 5 bases from J; junction bases left unmatched: 5.

In its sample, this clonotype was seen a few times. In DNA, the CDR3 is TGTGCCAGCTCACCAGCGACAGGTCCCTTTGGGGCCAACGTCCTGACTTTC. It specifies CASSPATGPFGANVLTF. The chain has TRBV18 and TRBJ2-6, with D perhaps matching TRBD1 (6 bases). Trimming took off 2 bases at V and 3 bases at J, with 14 bases between the two ends. The CDR3 sequence is 17 residues long. Germline CDR1 reads KGHSH; CDR2 reads LQKENI.

This chain joins TRBV20-1 and TRBJ2-1; 12 positions agree with TRBD2. In germline, CDR1 is DFQATT, CDR2 SNEGSKA (reference sequence). V lost 8 bases, J lost 7 bases, and 15 bases stayed unmatched. There are 16 residues in the CDR3. CDR3 sequence (DNA): TGCAGTCCCCGGACCCCTAGCGGGAGGGCGGGGAATGAGCAGTTCTTC. It codes for CSPRTPSGRAGNEQFF.

The table lists this clonotype with a few counts. V is TRBV11-2 and J is TRBJ2-1; D unclear. The V end was cut by 0 bases, the J end by 0 bases, with 15 bases between. CDR3 size: 18 residues. The germline CDR1 and CDR2 sequences are SGHAT and FQNNGV. Here the CDR3 reads CASSLDRPRGASYNEQFF. DNA of the CDR3: TGTGCCAGCAGCTTAGATCGTCCCCGAGGAGCCTCCTACAATGAGCAGTTCTTC.

The rearrangement uses TRBV28 and TRBJ1-2; TRBD1 is a possible D gene (5 bases). CDR1 is MDHEN and CDR2 is SYDVKM in the germline V gene. The CDR3 has 13 amino acids. Trimming took 3 bases from V and 8 from J, leaving 13 bases between them. The CDR3 region has the DNA TGTGCCAGCAGTTTGATAGGGGCGGCCGGCTACACCTTC. Translated: CASSLIGAAGYTF.